The 15 T cell receptor beta chains below come from one sample, sequenced in a study of shared clonotypes between healthy human individuals. The data were produced by immunoSEQ multiplex PCR, yet TCRdb's version contains in-frame clones alone and is incomplete. The repertoire holds 2,500,000 or so clones, with 92% as singletons. The sample taken for sequencing was naive CD4+ T cells from PBMCs. Sample subset: CD45RA+ positively selected. These receptor sequences come from a man younger than 35 in good health. Some clones in this sample may be carry-over from other donors' samples.

V gene TRBV6-5 combines with J gene TRBJ1-2; 10 nucleotides align to TRBD1. The CDR3 extends over 12 amino acids. V lost 6 bases and J lost 7; bases outside the gene matches: 2. In germline, CDR1 is MNHEY, CDR2 SVGAGI. CDR3 coding DNA: TGTGCCAGCAGGACAGGGGGCGGTGGCTACACCTTC. Its protein is CASRTGGGGYTF.

This chain joins TRBV29-1 and TRBJ2-2; 8 bases match TRBD2. CDR1 is SQVTM, CDR2 ANQGSEA, per germline. The CDR3 extends over 16 amino acids. The V gene end was trimmed by 0 bases and the J gene end by 1 base; junction bases not matched to a gene: 4. CDR3 sequence: CSVEDWSGRNTGELFF. The DNA for the CDR3 is TGCAGCGTTGAAGACTGGAGCGGGAGGAACACCGGGGAGCTGTTTTTT.

The rearrangement uses TRBV7-9 and TRBJ1-2; maybe TRBD1 (5 bases). CDR1 is SEHNR and CDR2 is FQNEAQ in the germline V gene (reference sequence). The CDR3 is made up of 14 amino acids. V was cut by 2 bases and J by 4 bases, with 11 bases left in between. The CDR3: CASSLLQDSYGYTF. CDR3 in DNA: TGTGCCAGCAGCTTATTACAGGATTCCTATGGCTACACCTTC.

The gene calls are TRBV7-2 and TRBJ1-3; tentative D call: TRBD1 (5 bases). Germline CDR1 reads SGHTA; CDR2 reads FQGNSA. The CDR3 has 14 residues. Trimming took off 1 base at V and 8 bases at J, with 12 bases between the two ends. The CDR3 is CASSLVSRADTIYF. The CDR3 DNA sequence: TGTGCCAGCAGCTTAGTGTCCAGGGCGGACACCATATATTTT.

Concerning this clone: Additional DNA sequences in this sample encode the identical CDR3. The CDR3 is CASSRLGATNEKLFF. CDR3 DNA sequence: TGTGCCAGCAGTCGGCTCGGGGCAACTAATGAAAAACTGTTTTTT. The chain has TRBV6-5 and TRBJ1-4, with D unresolved. Germline V gene lookup returns CDR1 MNHEY and CDR2 SVGAGI. V dropped 5 bases and J dropped 0 bases, with 10 bases sitting between them. The CDR3 totals 15 residues.

As to this clone: The same CDR3 also results from other DNA sequences found in this sample. The chain uses TRBV4-2 and TRBJ2-3; the match to TRBD2 covers 10 bases. This CDR3 contains 16 residues. The V and J ends lost 3 bases and 1 base, in that order; junction bases with no gene match: 4. Germline loops: CDR1 LGHNA, CDR2 YNFKEQ. CDR3 protein: CASSQGLAGGTDTQYF. The DNA for the CDR3 is TGTGCCAGCAGCCAGGGGCTAGCGGGAGGCACAGATACGCAGTATTTT.

V gene TRBV6-1 combines with J gene TRBJ2-5; 8 nucleotides align to TRBD2. After removal of 1 base from V and 5 bases from J, the junction contained 9 bases not matched to a gene. The CDR3 loop spans 16 amino acids. The germline V gene has CDR1 MNHNS and CDR2 SASEGT. The CDR3 DNA is TGTGCCAGCAGTGAAGGAGTGCTGGCGGGGGGCGAGACCCAGTACTTC. This gives the protein CASSEGVLAGGETQYF.

This rearrangement joins TRBV11-2 to TRBJ2-4; the D gene could be TRBD1 or TRBD2 (5 bases each). V lost 1 base, J lost 3 bases, and 13 bases lay in between. Germline values: CDR1 SGHAT, CDR2 FQNNGV. This CDR3 region has 16 residues. The CDR3 spells CASSLVTGLGKNIQYF. CDR3 sequence (DNA): TGTGCCAGCAGCTTAGTGACGGGGCTAGGCAAAAACATTCAGTACTTC.

The rearrangement links TRBV6-5 to TRBJ2-7; 8 bases are a match to TRBD1. CDR3 length: 15 residues. Germline trimming cut 6 bases from V and 0 bases from J; bases unmatched to any gene: 7. CDR1 and CDR2 (germline): MNHEY, SVGAGI. CDR3 sequence reads: CASSPGGFSSYEQYF. DNA for the CDR3: TGTGCCAGCAGCCCAGGGGGCTTTAGCTCCTACGAGCAGTACTTC.

The chain combines TRBV5-4 with TRBJ1-3; D uncertain. V lost 4 bases and J 5 bases, leaving 22 bases between the germline ends. Germline CDR1 is SGHNT and CDR2 is YYREEE (reference sequence). The CDR3 is 17 amino acids. The CDR3 reads CASSPGGHEVLRNTIYF. CDR3 DNA sequence: TGTGCCAGCAGCCCGGGCGGGCATGAGGTTCTGCGAAACACCATATATTTT.

V is TRBV28 and J is TRBJ2-5; tentatively, D is TRBD2 (5 bases). Trimming took 6 bases from V and 4 from J, leaving 15 bases between them. The CDR3 spans 14 residues. The germline CDR1 and CDR2 sequences are MDHEN and SYDVKM. The CDR3 nucleotides read TGTGCCAGCAGCGTATCGGCAGGAGGAGAGACCCAGTACTTC. This encodes CASSVSAGGETQYF.

The rearrangement links TRBV7-9 to TRBJ2-3; 9 bases are a match to TRBD2. The CDR3 is made up of 16 amino acids. The junction had 13 bases not matched to a gene; V was cut back by 6 bases and J by 6 bases. CDR1 and CDR2 from the germline V gene are SEHNR and FQNEAQ (reference sequence). Here the CDR3 DNA reads TGTGCCAGCAGTATAGAGGCGGGAGGGCCCGCCGATACGCAGTATTTT. Encoded protein: CASSIEAGGPADTQYF.

In DNA, the CDR3 is TGTGCCAGCAGTTTATTCGGGAGAAGCACAGATACGCAGTATTTT. Residues: CASSLFGRSTDTQYF. V and J are TRBV27 and TRBJ2-3, with D maybe TRBD2 (6 bases). Trimming pared 1 base from V and 0 bases from J, leaving 8 bases between. Germline V CDR1 and CDR2: MNHEY, SMNVEV (reference sequence). This CDR3 is 15 amino acids long.

This clone is a singleton in its sample. The rearrangement uses TRBV28 and TRBJ1-2; TRBD1 is a possible D gene (6 bases). The CDR3 spans 15 residues. V shed 5 bases and J shed 2 bases, with 15 bases lying between them. Germline V gives CDR1 MDHEN, CDR2 SYDVKM. The CDR3 sequence is CASSLGQQRNYGYTF. For the CDR3, the DNA is TGTGCCAGCAGTCTAGGACAGCAACGCAACTATGGCTACACCTTC.

CDR3 in amino acids: CAWRGDSAGEAFF. In DNA, the CDR3 is TGTGCCTGGAGGGGGGACAGCGCGGGTGAAGCTTTCTTT. This chain connects TRBV30 to TRBJ1-1; 7 nucleotides match TRBD1. CDR1 GTSNPN and CDR2 SVGIG come from the germline V gene (reference sequence). Germline trimming cut 3 bases from V and 7 bases from J; bases unmatched to any gene: 8. The CDR3 totals 13 residues.